This entry lists 32 T cell receptor beta chains sequenced from one sample in a study of beta chain features in type 1 diabetes. Of the isolated RNA, all was reverse transcribed, and so the sequenced material was expressed TCRB transcripts. Sequencing used immunoSEQ multiplex PCR; TCRdb keeps in-frame clones, though not all of them. This table holds under 90,000 clones, around 32% found once. Sequences were obtained from stem cell memory CD4+ T cells from blood. The receptors here all came from a woman between 18 and 29 years old in good health.

The genes are TRBV2 and TRBJ2-5, with a tentative D call TRBD1 (7 bases). The end of the DNA aligns better with TRBJ2-7, so the J call may be wrong. Germline V gene sequence: CDR1 SNHLY, CDR2 FYNNEI. CDR3 length: 13 residues. CDR3 loop: CASSGGQFHEQYF. CDR3 DNA: TGTGCCAGCAGCGGGGGACAGTTCCACGAGCAGTACTTC.

The CDR3 region is CASSQDRSRAENSPLHF. CDR3 DNA: TGTGCCAGCAGCCAAGATCGTAGCAGGGCAGAAAATTCACCCCTCCACTTT. The J gene is TRBJ1-6, the V gene TRBV4-2; maybe TRBD1 (5 bases). Germline lookup yields CDR1 LGHNA and CDR2 YNFKEQ. CDR3 length: 17 residues. Between the trimmed V and J ends, which lost 0 bases and 7 bases, there was a span of 16 bases.

This clone was counted only a few times. The chain combines TRBV18 with TRBJ2-7, with 11 positions matching TRBD2. CDR3 length: 16 amino acids. V gave up 3 bases and J gave up 0 bases; unmatched junction bases: 4. The germline V gene encodes CDR1 KGHSH and CDR2 LQKENI. The CDR3 DNA reads TGTGCCAGCTCACCGGCACTAGCGGGAGACTCCTACGAGCAGTACTTC. This translates into CASSPALAGDSYEQYF.

This clone was found a few times. J is TRBJ1-1 and V is TRBV28, with a possible D match to TRBD1 (5 bases). The germline V gene has CDR1 MDHEN and CDR2 SYDVKM. The ends were cut back, 6 bases at V and 5 bases at J, with 16 bases in the middle. The CDR3 length is 14 residues. The CDR3 DNA is TGTGCCAGCAGCCCTTGGGGCCTGAGGACTGAAGCTTTCTTT. It specifies CASSPWGLRTEAFF.

This clone was counted only a few times. The CDR3 DNA reads TGTGCCAGCAGAGACTTGTACCAAGAGACCCAGTACTTC. It encodes CASRDLYQETQYF. The chain joins TRBV6-5 to TRBJ2-5, with D hard to call. V was clipped by 6 bases and J by 0 bases, with 8 bases between them. The germline V gene has CDR1 MNHEY and CDR2 SVGAGI. The CDR3 is 13 residues long.

This chain uses TRBV19 with TRBJ2-7; 7 bases fit TRBD2. The V gene end was trimmed by 4 bases and the J gene end by 0 bases; junction bases not matched to a gene: 9. The CDR3 length is 16 residues. Germline-derived CDR1 and CDR2 are LNHDA and SQIVND (reference sequence). The CDR3 protein is CASSTHLAENSYEQYF. CDR3 DNA sequence: TGTGCCAGTAGTACCCACCTAGCGGAAAACTCCTACGAGCAGTACTTC. The variable domain in full, completed from reference TRBV19 and TRBJ2-7, reads DGGITQSPKYLFRKEGQNVTLSCEQNLNHDAMYWYRQDPGQGLRLIYYSQIVNDFQKGDIAEGYSVSREKKESFPLTVTSAQKNPTAFYLCASSTHLAENSYEQYFGPGTRLTVT.

This clone showed up just a few times. CDR3 nucleotides: TGTGCCTGGAGTGTGACAGGCCATGAGCAGTTCTTC. It yields the protein CAWSVTGHEQFF. This chain connects TRBV30 to TRBJ2-1, with a weak D call TRBD1 (6 bases). Germline values: CDR1 GTSNPN, CDR2 SVGIG (reference sequence). There are 12 residues in the CDR3. Trimming took off 0 bases at V and 8 bases at J, with 8 bases between the two ends.

This clone has a handful of counts. The J gene is TRBJ2-5, the V gene TRBV7-3, with 7 bases identical to TRBD2. The CDR3 totals 16 residues. Trimming took 2 bases from V and 1 from J; bases not matched to a gene: 7. CDR1 is SGHTA and CDR2 is FQGTGA in the germline V gene. CDR3 bases: TGTGCCAGCAGCTTACACGGGGGGAGTCGCCAAGAGACCCAGTACTTC. It is translated as CASSLHGGSRQETQYF.

A few counts support this clone. The chain combines TRBV7-9 with TRBJ2-2, with 7 bases matching TRBD1. Trimming at V came to 5 bases and at J to 7 bases, leaving 13 bases not matched to a gene. CDR3 size: 16 residues. Germline assignment: CDR1 SEHNR and CDR2 FQNEAQ (reference sequence). CDR3 region: CASSAAGTEVSGELFF. CDR3 coding DNA: TGTGCCAGCAGCGCCGCCGGGACAGAAGTGAGCGGGGAGCTGTTTTTT.

V and J are TRBV7-2 and TRBJ1-4; D might be TRBD1 (5 bases). The CDR3 runs to 16 residues. CDR1 and CDR2 from the germline V gene are SGHTA and FQGNSA. Deletions cut 1 base from V and 6 bases from J, with 15 bases between. CDR3 nucleotides: TGTGCCAGCAGCTTAGAGGGGTCTTATCCGGATGAAAAACTGTTTTTT. This gives the protein CASSLEGSYPDEKLFF.

V gene TRBV4-1 combines with J gene TRBJ2-3; 7 positions match TRBD1. This CDR3 has 17 residues. V shed 2 bases, J shed 1 base, and the junction held 9 bases outside the gene matches. CDR1 and CDR2 (germline): MGHRA, YSYEKL. CDR3: CASSQLADRAGTDTQYF. The CDR3, as DNA: TGCGCCAGCAGCCAACTGGCTGACAGGGCGGGCACAGATACGCAGTATTTT.

This clone was counted between two and nine times. V and J are TRBV19 and TRBJ1-4; the D gene is possibly TRBD1 (6 bases). The CDR3 is made up of 14 amino acids. The germline gives CDR1 LNHDA, CDR2 SQIVND (reference sequence). Trimming removed 5 bases at V and 4 bases at J, with 11 bases between. CDR3 amino acids: CASSPTGLNEKLFF. The CDR3 nucleotides read TGTGCCAGTAGTCCGACAGGACTTAATGAAAAACTGTTTTTT.

The CDR3 reads CASSVESSYNSPLHF. CDR3 in DNA: TGTGCCAGCAGTGTGGAGAGCTCCTATAATTCACCCCTCCACTTT. The V and J genes are TRBV2 and TRBJ1-6, with D unresolved. CDR3 length equals 15 residues. Germline CDR1 and CDR2: SNHLY and FYNNEI. The V end was cut by 4 bases, the J end by 0 bases, with 7 bases between.

This clone was seen only a few times. CDR3 residues: CASSLDGQAWGPQHF. CDR3 nucleotide sequence: TGTGCCAGCAGCTTAGATGGACAGGCCTGGGGGCCCCAGCATTTT. The chain joins TRBV7-2 to TRBJ1-5, with TRBD1 identical over 7 bases. The CDR3 consists of 15 residues. Unmatched junction bases numbered 9, after V lost 1 base and J lost 9 bases. The V gene's germline CDR1 is SGHTA and CDR2 FQGNSA.

This rearrangement joins TRBV7-2 to TRBJ2-5; 7 positions match TRBD1. The junction had 9 bases not matched to a gene; V was cut back by 5 bases and J by 3 bases. CDR3 length: 15 residues. Germline V gene sequence: CDR1 SGHTA, CDR2 FQGNSA. The CDR3 is CASSAPTGFKETQYF. The CDR3 nucleotides are TGTGCCAGCAGCGCCCCGACAGGGTTTAAAGAGACCCAGTACTTC.

The chain joins TRBV4-2 to TRBJ2-7, with 11 bases matching TRBD2. The J segment lost 6 bases and the V segment lost 5 bases, leaving 12 bases of the junction unmatched. CDR3 length: 16 amino acids. The germline gives CDR1 LGHNA, CDR2 YNFKEQ. This chain's CDR3 is CASSETGTSGSGEQYF. As DNA, the CDR3 is TGTGCCAGCAGCGAGACCGGGACTAGCGGTAGTGGCGAGCAGTACTTC.

The V gene is TRBV11-3, the J gene TRBJ2-1; TRBD1 aligns across 11 bases. The CDR3 extends over 15 amino acids. Per the germline V gene, CDR1 is SGHNT and CDR2 is YENEEA. V lost 0 bases, J lost 9 bases, and 4 bases stayed unmatched. This CDR3 is CASSLDGTGGSEQFF. The CDR3 DNA sequence: TGTGCCAGCAGCTTAGATGGGACAGGGGGAAGTGAGCAGTTCTTC. The full variable domain, rest sourced from reference TRBV11-3 and TRBJ2-1, is EAGVVQSPRYKIIEKKQPVAFWCNPISGHNTLYWYLQNLGQGPELLIRYENEEAVDDSQLPKDRFSAERLKGVDSTLKIQPAELGDSAVYLCASSLDGTGGSEQFFGPGTRLTVL.

This clone turned up a few times. DNA of the CDR3: TGTGCCAGCAAGGGACAGTCAGCCAAAAACATTCAGTACTTC. Its protein product is CASKGQSAKNIQYF. J is TRBJ2-4 and V is TRBV28, with TRBD1 matching 7 bases. Germline assignment: CDR1 MDHEN and CDR2 SYDVKM. After removal of 7 bases from V and 0 bases from J, the junction contained 3 bases not matched to a gene. The CDR3 consists of 14 residues.

The rearrangement joins TRBV28 to TRBJ2-7, with D perhaps TRBD1 (5 bases). CDR3 length: 14 residues. The V gene lost 3 bases and the J gene lost 3 bases, with 12 bases spanning the gap. Germline values: CDR1 MDHEN, CDR2 SYDVKM. The chain's CDR3 is CASSFRTLNYEQYF. The CDR3 coding sequence is TGTGCCAGCAGTTTTCGGACACTGAACTACGAGCAGTACTTC.

The gene calls are TRBV6-1 and TRBJ1-2; D remains unclear. CDR1 and CDR2 (germline): MNHNS, SASEGT. There are 13 residues in the CDR3. V was trimmed by 8 bases and J by 0 bases, leaving 10 bases between them. The CDR3 loop is CASAQEANYGYTF. As DNA, the CDR3 is TGTGCCAGCGCCCAGGAAGCTAACTATGGCTACACCTTC.

The CDR3 spells CASSISRGEDIQYF. The CDR3 nucleotides are TGTGCCAGTAGTATTTCACGGGGGGAGGACATTCAGTACTTC. This chain connects TRBV19 to TRBJ2-4, with 7 bases lining up with TRBD2. Germline CDR1 is LNHDA and CDR2 is SQIVND (reference sequence). The trim removed 3 bases at V and 8 bases at J, leaving 7 bases unmatched. The CDR3 loop spans 14 amino acids.

The chain combines TRBV5-6 with TRBJ2-3; TRBD2 aligns across 10 bases. Unmatched junction bases numbered 3, after V lost 4 bases and J lost 4 bases. In germline, CDR1 is SGHDT, CDR2 YYEEEE. The CDR3 loop spans 14 amino acids. The CDR3 DNA sequence: TGTGCCAGCAGCCGTACTAGCGGGGCAGATACGCAGTATTTT. Its protein is CASSRTSGADTQYF.

This clone appeared once. The J gene is TRBJ1-1, the V gene TRBV5-6; D is perhaps TRBD1 (6 bases). CDR3 size: 13 residues. With 5 bases removed from V and 4 bases from J, the gap between germline ends came to 12 bases. Germline V gene data show CDR1 as SGHDT and CDR2 as YYEEEE. CDR3: CASRWGGGTEAFF. The CDR3 nucleotides are TGTGCCAGCAGGTGGGGAGGGGGCACTGAAGCTTTCTTT.

J is TRBJ1-1 and V is TRBV6-5, with 8 bases identical to TRBD1. The V segment lost 0 bases and the J segment 7 bases; nucleotides outside the gene matches: 4. Germline CDR1 reads MNHEY; CDR2 reads SVGAGI. The CDR3 runs to 14 residues. Written as DNA, the CDR3 is TGTGCCAGCAGTTACTCCGGACAGGGCCTTGAAGCTTTCTTT. As protein: CASSYSGQGLEAFF.

The V gene is TRBV29-1, the J gene TRBJ1-1, with TRBD1 as a possible D gene (6 bases). In germline, CDR1 is SQVTM, CDR2 ANQGSEA. The CDR3 totals 13 residues. The ends were cut back, 7 bases at V and 1 base at J, with 13 bases in the middle. The DNA for the CDR3 is TGCAGCGCAAGACAGGACGAGAACACTGAAGCTTTCTTT. Translating it yields CSARQDENTEAFF.

This clone appeared a few times. The chain joins TRBV6-5 to TRBJ1-1; 8 positions agree with TRBD1. Germline CDR1 reads MNHEY; CDR2 reads SVGAGI. The CDR3 has 15 residues. Germline trimming cut 7 bases from V and 4 bases from J; bases unmatched to any gene: 11. The chain's CDR3 is CASNPQGVGRTEAFF. In nucleotides, the CDR3 is TGTGCCAGCAACCCACAGGGGGTAGGGCGCACTGAAGCTTTCTTT.

The chain links TRBV18 to TRBJ2-3, with 14 bases lining up with TRBD2. The CDR3 extends over 16 amino acids. Looked up from germline, CDR1 is KGHSH and CDR2 is LQKENI. Unmatched junction bases numbered 3, after V lost 3 bases and J lost 4 bases. The CDR3 spells CASSPTSGRGADTQYF. The CDR3 nucleotides are TGTGCCAGCTCACCGACTAGCGGGAGGGGCGCAGATACGCAGTATTTT.

CDR3 residues: CASSLWEDPHLLEQYF. CDR3 bases: TGTGCCAGCAGCTTATGGGAGGACCCCCACCTCCTCGAGCAGTACTTC. The rearrangement links TRBV11-2 to TRBJ2-7, with a tentative D call TRBD2 (6 bases). Trimming removed 2 bases at V and 6 bases at J, with 20 bases between. CDR3 size: 16 residues. CDR1 and CDR2 (germline): SGHAT, FQNNGV.

This chain joins TRBV10-3 and TRBJ2-7; 10 positions agree with TRBD2. With V trimmed by 7 bases and J by 5 bases, 5 bases remained unmatched. Germline-derived CDR1 and CDR2 are ENHRY and SYGVKD. The CDR3 is 13 amino acids. In nucleotides, the CDR3 is TGTGCCATCAAGAGCGGGGGGGCTGACGAGCAGTACTTC. Translating gives CAIKSGGADEQYF.

The genes are TRBV11-2 and TRBJ2-2; unclear D gene. This CDR3 is 12 amino acids long. Deletions cut 5 bases from V and 3 bases from J, with 4 bases between. Germline V lookup: CDR1 SGHAT, CDR2 FQNNGV. The CDR3 nucleotides are TGTGCCAGCAGCGTCTACACCGGGGAGCTGTTTTTT. Protein product: CASSVYTGELFF.

This sequence joins TRBV7-2 and TRBJ2-1; D is possibly TRBD1 (5 bases). Germline V gene data show CDR1 as SGHTA and CDR2 as FQGNSA. The germline V and J ends were trimmed by 7 bases and 4 bases, with 14 bases remaining between them. This CDR3 contains 14 residues. The CDR3 DNA reads TGTGCCAGCACCCTTCGGACATCTTACAATGAGCAGTTCTTC. Translated, it gives CASTLRTSYNEQFF. Supplemented by reference TRBV7-2 and TRBJ2-1, the full variable domain reads GAGVSQSPSNKVTEKGKDVELRCDPISGHTALYWYRQSLGQGLEFLIYFQGNSAPDKSGLPSDRFSAERTGGSVSTLTIQRTQQEDSAVYLCASTLRTSYNEQFFGPGTRLTVL.

CDR3: CSAGTAIEAFF. The CDR3, as DNA: TGCAGTGCCGGGACAGCCATAGAAGCTTTCTTT. The chain is built from TRBV20-1 and TRBJ1-1, with TRBD1 identical over 7 bases. There are 11 residues in the CDR3. In germline, CDR1 is DFQATT, CDR2 SNEGSKA (reference sequence). With 6 bases clipped from V and 8 bases from J, the junction kept 6 bases outside the gene matches.